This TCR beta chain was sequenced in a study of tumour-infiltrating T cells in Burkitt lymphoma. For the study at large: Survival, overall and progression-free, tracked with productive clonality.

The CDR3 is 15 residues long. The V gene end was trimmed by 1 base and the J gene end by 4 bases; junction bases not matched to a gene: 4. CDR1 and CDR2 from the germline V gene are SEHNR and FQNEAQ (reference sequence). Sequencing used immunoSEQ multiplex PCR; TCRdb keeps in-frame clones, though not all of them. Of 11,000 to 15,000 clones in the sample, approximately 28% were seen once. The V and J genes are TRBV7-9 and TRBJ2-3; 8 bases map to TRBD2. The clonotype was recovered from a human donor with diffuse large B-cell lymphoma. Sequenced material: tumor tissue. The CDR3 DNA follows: TGTGCCAGCAGCTTAGTGGCGGGAGGTCCAGATACGCAGTATTTT. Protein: CASSLVAGGPDTQYF.